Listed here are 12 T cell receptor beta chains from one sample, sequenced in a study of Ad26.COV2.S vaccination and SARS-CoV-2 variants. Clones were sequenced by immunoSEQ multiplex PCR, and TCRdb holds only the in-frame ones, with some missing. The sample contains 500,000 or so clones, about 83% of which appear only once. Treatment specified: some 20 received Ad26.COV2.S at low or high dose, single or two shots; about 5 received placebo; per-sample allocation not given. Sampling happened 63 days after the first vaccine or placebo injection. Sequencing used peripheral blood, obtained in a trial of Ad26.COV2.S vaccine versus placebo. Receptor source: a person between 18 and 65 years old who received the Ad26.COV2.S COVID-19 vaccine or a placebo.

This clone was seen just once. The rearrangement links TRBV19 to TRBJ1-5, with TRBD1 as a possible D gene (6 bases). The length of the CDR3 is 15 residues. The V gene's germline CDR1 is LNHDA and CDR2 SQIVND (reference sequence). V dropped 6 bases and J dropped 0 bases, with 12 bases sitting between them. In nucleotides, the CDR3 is TGTGCCAGTAGGACAGGCCTTTATAGCAATCAGCCCCAGCATTTT. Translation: CASRTGLYSNQPQHF.

CDR3 residues: CASSSLNQPQHF. The CDR3 DNA follows: TGTGCCAGCAGTTCGTTAAATCAGCCCCAGCATTTT. This sequence joins TRBV6-5 and TRBJ1-5; D not resolved. This CDR3 comprises 12 residues. CDR1 and CDR2 from the germline V gene are MNHEY and SVGAGI. V lost 4 bases to trimming and J lost 4 bases, with 5 bases between them.

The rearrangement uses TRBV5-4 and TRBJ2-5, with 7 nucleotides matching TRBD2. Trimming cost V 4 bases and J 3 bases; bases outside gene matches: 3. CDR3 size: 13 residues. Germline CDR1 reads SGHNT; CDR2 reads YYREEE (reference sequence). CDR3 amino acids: CASSPGGKETQYF. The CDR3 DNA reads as TGTGCCAGCAGCCCCGGGGGGAAAGAGACCCAGTACTTC.

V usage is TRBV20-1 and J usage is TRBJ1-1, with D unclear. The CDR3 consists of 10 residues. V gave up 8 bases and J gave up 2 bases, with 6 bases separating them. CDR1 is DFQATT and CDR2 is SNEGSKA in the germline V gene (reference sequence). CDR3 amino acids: CSTANTEAFF. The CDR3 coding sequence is TGCAGTACGGCCAACACTGAAGCTTTCTTT.

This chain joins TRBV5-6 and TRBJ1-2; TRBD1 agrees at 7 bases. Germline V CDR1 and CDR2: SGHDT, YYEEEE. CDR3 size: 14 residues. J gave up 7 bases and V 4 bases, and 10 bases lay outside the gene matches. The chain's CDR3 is CASSRPGGSGGYTF. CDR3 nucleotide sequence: TGTGCCAGCAGCAGGCCAGGGGGATCGGGTGGCTACACCTTC.

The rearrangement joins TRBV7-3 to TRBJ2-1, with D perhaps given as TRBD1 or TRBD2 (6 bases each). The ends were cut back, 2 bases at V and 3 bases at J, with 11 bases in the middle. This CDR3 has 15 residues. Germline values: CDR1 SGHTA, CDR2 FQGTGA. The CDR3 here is CASSLRGDNYNEQFF. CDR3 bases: TGTGCCAGCAGCTTACGCGGGGACAACTACAATGAGCAGTTCTTC.

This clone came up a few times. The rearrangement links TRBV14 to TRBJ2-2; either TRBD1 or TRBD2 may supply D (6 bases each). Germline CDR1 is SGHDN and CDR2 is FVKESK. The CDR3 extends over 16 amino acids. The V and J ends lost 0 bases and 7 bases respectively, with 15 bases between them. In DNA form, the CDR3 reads TGTGCCAGCAGCCAAGATTGGGGGGCTCCTGGCGGGGAGCTGTTTTTT. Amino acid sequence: CASSQDWGAPGGELFF.

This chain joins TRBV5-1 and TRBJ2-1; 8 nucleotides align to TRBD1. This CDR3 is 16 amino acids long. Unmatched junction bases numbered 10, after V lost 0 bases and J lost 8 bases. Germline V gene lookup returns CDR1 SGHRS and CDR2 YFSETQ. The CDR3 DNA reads TGCGCCAGCAGCTTGGATCAGGGGGCTATTGACGATGAGCAGTTCTTC. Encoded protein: CASSLDQGAIDDEQFF.

The CDR3, as DNA: TGTGCCAGCAGTGGGGGGCATGGCTACACCTTC. The encoded protein is CASSGGHGYTF. The V and J genes are TRBV27 and TRBJ1-2; D might be TRBD1 (6 bases). The V gene's germline CDR1 is MNHEY and CDR2 SMNVEV (reference sequence). The V end lost 5 bases, the J end lost 6 bases, and 7 bases lay between the germline ends. There are 11 residues in the CDR3.

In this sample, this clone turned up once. The CDR3 reads CAIRQRAGTSGANTGELFF. The CDR3 nucleotides are TGTGCCATCAGGCAAAGAGCGGGGACTAGCGGAGCGAACACCGGGGAGCTGTTTTTT. This chain connects TRBV10-3 to TRBJ2-2, with 11 bases fitting TRBD2. This CDR3 spans 19 amino acids. Looked up from germline, CDR1 is ENHRY and CDR2 is SYGVKD. The junction had 12 bases not matched to a gene; V was cut back by 6 bases and J by 0 bases.

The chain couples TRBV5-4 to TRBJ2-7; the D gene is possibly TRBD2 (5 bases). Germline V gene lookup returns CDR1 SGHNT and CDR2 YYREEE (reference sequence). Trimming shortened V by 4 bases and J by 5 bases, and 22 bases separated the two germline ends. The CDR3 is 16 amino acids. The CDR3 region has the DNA TGTGCCAGCAGCCAGGACCCGGGGTGGGCACCTGACGAGCAGTACTTC. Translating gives CASSQDPGWAPDEQYF.

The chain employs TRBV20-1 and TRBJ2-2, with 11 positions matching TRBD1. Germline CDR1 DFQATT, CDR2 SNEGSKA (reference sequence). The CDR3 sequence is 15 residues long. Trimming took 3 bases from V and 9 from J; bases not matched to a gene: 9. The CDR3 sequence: CSASGLGQGARELFF. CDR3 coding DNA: TGCAGTGCTAGTGGTCTCGGACAGGGGGCCAGGGAGCTGTTTTTT.